The 18 T cell receptor beta chains presented below share a single source sample, sequenced in a study of CD8+CD57+ T cells in acquired aplastic anemia. The template used for profiling TCR beta VDJ and CDR3 was genomic DNA. TCRdb ran MiXCR on the reads and lists one entry per CDR3 protein. This table has about 160,000 distinct CDR3 sequences, around 40% appearing once. The sample was sorted CD4+, CD8+, or CD8+CD57+ T cells (not recorded which) from PBMCs. The receptors shown here come from a human donor in good health.

The J gene is TRBJ2-7, the V gene TRBV15, with TRBD2 identical over 12 bases. CDR1 and CDR2 (germline): LNHNV, YYDKDF (reference sequence). This CDR3 region has 15 residues. The junction had 4 bases not matched to a gene; V was cut back by 3 bases and J by 4 bases. CDR3 sequence: CATSRGTSGLYEQYF. The CDR3, as DNA: TGTGCCACCAGCAGGGGGACTAGCGGGCTTTACGAGCAGTACTTC.

The chain links TRBV19 to TRBJ2-1, with D perhaps TRBD1 (5 bases). Per the germline V gene, CDR1 is LNHDA and CDR2 is SQIVND (reference sequence). Trimming removed 11 bases at V and 7 bases at J, with 24 bases between. This CDR3 is 15 amino acids long. The CDR3 DNA follows: TGTGCCGGCAGTATAGGACAAGGGCTGTGGAATGAGCAGTTCTTC. The encoded protein is CAGSIGQGLWNEQFF.

This clonotype has a count of ten or more. The chain employs TRBV4-2 and TRBJ2-5, with 9 bases fitting TRBD1. There are 16 residues in the CDR3. Per germline, CDR1 LGHNA and CDR2 YNFKEQ. The V segment lost 4 bases and the J segment 4 bases; nucleotides outside the gene matches: 10. The DNA for the CDR3 is TGTGCCAGCAGCCCCCCGGGACAGGGATCAGGAGAGACCCAGTACTTC. Protein: CASSPPGQGSGETQYF.

This chain connects TRBV11-1 to TRBJ2-1, with D perhaps matching TRBD2 (6 bases). Per the germline V gene, CDR1 is SGHAT and CDR2 is FQDESV (reference sequence). Trimming removed 5 bases at V and 0 bases at J, with 20 bases between. The CDR3 runs to 18 residues. CDR3 sequence reads: CASSGFTLAQSSYNEQFF. The CDR3 DNA is TGTGCCAGCAGCGGATTCACCCTAGCGCAAAGCTCCTACAATGAGCAGTTCTTC.

V and J are TRBV20-1 and TRBJ1-1; D perhaps matches TRBD1 (6 bases). Trimming pared 3 bases from V and 3 bases from J, leaving 8 bases between. This CDR3 is 12 amino acids long. The germline V gene encodes CDR1 DFQATT and CDR2 SNEGSKA (reference sequence). CDR3 region: CSASRGDTEAFF. For the CDR3, the DNA is TGCAGTGCTAGCAGGGGAGACACTGAAGCTTTCTTT.

In this sample, this clonotype turned up many times. V is TRBV11-3 and J is TRBJ2-3; tentative D call: TRBD2 (6 bases). Germline CDR1 and CDR2: SGHNT and YENEEA. V was cut by 0 bases and J by 8 bases, with 9 bases left in between. This CDR3 comprises 13 residues. The CDR3 loop is CASSLDLLATQYF. The CDR3 DNA reads as TGTGCCAGCAGCTTAGATCTACTAGCTACGCAGTATTTT.

The V call is TRBV29-1, the J call TRBJ2-7, with a tentative D call TRBD2 (5 bases). Germline loops: CDR1 SQVTM, CDR2 ANQGSEA. The CDR3 spans 14 residues. The V and J ends lost 4 bases and 3 bases respectively, with 16 bases between them. The CDR3 loop is CSVAREKPLYEQYF. The DNA for the CDR3 is TGCAGCGTTGCGAGGGAAAAACCACTCTACGAGCAGTACTTC.

This clonotype was observed a handful of times. This chain joins TRBV10-3 and TRBJ1-2, with D unclear. The CDR3 consists of 13 residues. V dropped 2 bases and J dropped 4 bases, with 8 bases sitting between them. Germline lookup yields CDR1 ENHRY and CDR2 SYGVKD. The CDR3 sequence: CAISEPGSYGYTF. Written as DNA, the CDR3 is TGTGCCATCAGTGAGCCCGGTTCCTATGGCTACACCTTC.

As for this clonotype: This could be a read error, since a much larger clone is one nucleotide away. The CDR3 region has the DNA TGTGCCAGCAGCTCGGAGGATAAGCAGTTCTTC. Translation gives CASSSEDKQFF. The chain couples TRBV5-4 to TRBJ2-1; D perhaps matches TRBD2 (5 bases). The CDR3 consists of 11 residues. From germline, CDR1 is SGHNT and CDR2 YYREEE (reference sequence). Trimming left V 3 bases short and J 11 bases short, with 9 bases between. Full variable domain (remainder filled in from reference TRBV5-4 and TRBJ2-1): ETGVTQSPTHLIKTRGQQVTLRCSSQSGHNTVSWYQQALGQGPQFIFQYYREEENGRGNFPPRFSGLQFPNYSSELNVNALELDDSALYLCASSSEDKQFFGPGTRLTVL.

V is TRBV28 and J is TRBJ2-1, with TRBD2 identical over 7 bases. The germline gives CDR1 MDHEN, CDR2 SYDVKM. The CDR3 consists of 17 residues. V was clipped by 5 bases and J by 9 bases; unmatched bases: 19. The CDR3 DNA is TGTGCCAGCAGTAGGAGCGGGGTCCGGGCGGGAATTAGTGAGCAGTTCTTC. This translates into CASSRSGVRAGISEQFF. Full variable domain (missing parts from reference TRBV28 and TRBJ2-1): DVKVTQSSRYLVKRTGEKVFLECVQDMDHENMFWYRQDPGLGLRLIYFSYDVKMKEKGDIPEGYSVSREKKERFSLILESASTNQTSMYLCASSRSGVRAGISEQFFGPGTRLTVL.

Concerning this clonotype itself: A much bigger clone sits one base away, suggesting this may be a read error. Here the CDR3 reads CACSWENIQYF. CDR3 coding DNA: TGTGCCTGCAGTTGGGAAAACATTCAGTACTTC. This rearrangement joins TRBV2 to TRBJ2-4; D is unresolved. Looked up from germline, CDR1 is SNHLY and CDR2 is FYNNEI. CDR3 length: 11 amino acids. The full variable domain, completed using reference TRBV2 and TRBJ2-4, is EPEVTQTPSHQVTQMGQEVILRCVPISNHLYFYWYRQILGQKVEFLVSFYNNEISEKSEIFDDQFSVERPDGSNFTLKIRSTKLEDSAMYFCACSWENIQYFGAGTRLSVL.

The V and J genes are TRBV7-2 and TRBJ2-1; D gene uncertain. This CDR3 contains 13 residues. Germline V gene data show CDR1 as SGHTA and CDR2 as FQGNSA. Trimming pared 4 bases from V and 5 bases from J, leaving 9 bases between. The chain's CDR3 is CASSSTQNNEQFF. The CDR3 DNA follows: TGTGCCAGCAGCTCCACCCAGAACAATGAGCAGTTCTTC.

This clonotype occurred many times. The rearrangement links TRBV9 to TRBJ2-1; TRBD2 aligns across 9 bases. V was pared by 0 bases and J by 4 bases, with 2 bases of the junction left unmatched. The CDR3 is 15 residues long. The germline CDR1 and CDR2 sequences are SGDLS and YYNGEE. CDR3 sequence (DNA): TGTGCCAGCAGCGTAGGGCTAGCGGGATACAATGAGCAGTTCTTC. This gives the protein CASSVGLAGYNEQFF.

This clonotype was found a few times. The V gene is TRBV4-2, the J gene TRBJ1-5, with 10 bases matching TRBD1. CDR3 size: 17 residues. J lost 8 bases, V lost 5 bases, and 15 bases had no gene match. The germline V gene has CDR1 LGHNA and CDR2 YNFKEQ. CDR3 sequence (DNA): TGTGCCAGCAGCAGATCCGGGACAGGGGCCTCCGGGGAGCCCCAGCATTTT. The encoded protein is CASSRSGTGASGEPQHF.

The gene calls are TRBV20-1 and TRBJ2-5; D ambiguous. This CDR3 region has 11 residues. CDR1 and CDR2 (germline): DFQATT, SNEGSKA (reference sequence). V dropped 0 bases and J dropped 3 bases, with 2 bases sitting between them. The CDR3 loop reads CSARDEETQYF. In DNA form, the CDR3 reads TGCAGTGCTAGAGATGAAGAGACCCAGTACTTC.

This clonotype was seen at least ten times. V gene TRBV20-1 combines with J gene TRBJ1-4, with 7 bases identical to TRBD1. V was pared by 3 bases and J by 8 bases, with 0 bases of the junction left unmatched. Per germline, CDR1 DFQATT and CDR2 SNEGSKA (reference sequence). The CDR3 runs 11 residues. Written as DNA, the CDR3 is TGCAGTGCTAGGGACAGGGAAAAACTGTTTTTT. This gives the protein CSARDREKLFF.

This clonotype was counted ten times or more. This chain connects TRBV12-3 or TRBV12-4 to TRBJ2-3, with 8 bases identical to TRBD2. CDR3 size: 15 residues. The J segment lost 2 bases and the V segment lost 5 bases, leaving 6 bases of the junction unmatched. The CDR3 loop reads CASSPVAGLTDTQYF. The CDR3 DNA reads as TGTGCCAGCAGTCCCGTAGCGGGGCTCACAGATACGCAGTATTTT.

This clonotype has more than one count but fewer than ten. The V gene is TRBV19, the J gene TRBJ1-2; unclear D gene. Germline V gene data show CDR1 as LNHDA and CDR2 as SQIVND (reference sequence). This CDR3 is built from 11 residues. The V end lost 5 bases, the J end lost 8 bases, and 9 bases lay between the germline ends. This chain's CDR3 is CASSAGDGYTF. The CDR3 coding sequence is TGTGCCAGTAGTGCAGGTGACGGCTACACCTTC.